This is a list of T cell receptor beta chains from one sample in a study of Ad26.COV2.S vaccination and SARS-CoV-2 variants. The assay was immunoSEQ multiplex PCR, and TCRdb's table has in-frame clones only and misses some. Counted here are 300,000 to 400,000 clones, about 88% occurring once; the ten biggest clones make up 6.4%. Sequences were derived from peripheral blood, sampled in a trial of Ad26.COV2.S vaccine versus placebo. These receptors originate from a person between 18 and 65 years old who received the Ad26.COV2.S COVID-19 vaccine or a placebo. Both conserved end residues are trimmed from each CDR3.

TRBV7-3,TRBJ2-3,ASSRGTTDTQY
TRBV9,TRBJ2-7,ASSVAGGRREQY
TRBV28,TRBJ2-4,ASSTSGQGFHIQY
TRBV27,TRBJ1-5,ASSNRRTSGEPQH
TRBV2,TRBJ2-7,ASSPTGYSYEQY
TRBV7-2,TRBJ1-6,ASSPVSSYNSPLH
TRBV5-4,TRBJ2-3,ASSLATQRGADTQY
TRBV19,TRBJ2-5,ASSSGGSAQETQY
TRBV10-3,TRBJ2-2,AITGTSGGDGELF
TRBV2,TRBJ2-6,ARQGSMSGANVLT
TRBV6-5,TRBJ1-4,ASRSTGFNEKLF
TRBV27,TRBJ1-1,ASSSGQGINTEAF
TRBV2,TRBJ2-3,AGTAEADTQY
TRBV5-6,TRBJ1-2,ASSHGSGPVKYGYT
TRBV6-6,TRBJ2-3,ASIHPGATDTQY
TRBV2,TRBJ1-5,ASSLTNQPQH